The 13 T cell receptor beta chains below all came from one sample that was sequenced in a study of cytomegalovirus exposure and HLA in healthy donors. 13 Jbeta primers and 60 Vbeta primers were used for the PCR. Using immunoSEQ multiplex PCR, the repertoire was profiled, and TCRdb retains in-frame clones only, with some absent. The table lists almost 200,000 clones, around three quarters of them singletons. Sequencing used PBMCs. Every receptor here comes from a young woman in good health and CMV-seropositive.

The rearrangement links TRBV7-9 to TRBJ2-7, with 9 bases that match TRBD1. CDR3 length: 15 residues. After removal of 5 bases from V and 6 bases from J, the junction contained 11 bases not matched to a gene. Germline V gives CDR1 SEHNR, CDR2 FQNEAQ (reference sequence). CDR3 DNA: TGTGCCAGCAGCGCAGACCTGGGACAGGGTGGCGAGCAGTACTTC. Translated: CASSADLGQGGEQYF.

V gene TRBV9 combines with J gene TRBJ2-7; TRBD1 matches at 7 bases. CDR1 and CDR2 (germline): SGDLS, YYNGEE. J was trimmed by 5 bases and V by 1 base; bases with no gene match: 3. The CDR3 covers 13 residues. The CDR3 bases are TGTGCCAGCAGCGTACAAACAGGGGACGAGCAGTACTTC. Its protein is CASSVQTGDEQYF.

This sequence joins TRBV5-1 and TRBJ2-3, with 8 positions matching TRBD1. This CDR3 contains 15 residues. From germline, CDR1 is SGHRS and CDR2 YFSETQ. J gave up 8 bases and V 4 bases, and 12 bases lay outside the gene matches. The CDR3 nucleotides read TGCGCCAGCAGCACGGGACAGGCGGGCCCCGGTACGCAGTATTTT. Translated: CASSTGQAGPGTQYF.

The chain has TRBV19 and TRBJ1-2; D possibly corresponds to TRBD1 (5 bases). CDR1 is LNHDA, CDR2 SQIVND, per germline (reference sequence). Trimming left V 3 bases short and J 9 bases short, with 14 bases between. The CDR3 runs 13 residues. The CDR3 sequence is CASSMTDGASYTF. The CDR3 DNA follows: TGTGCCAGTAGTATGACAGATGGGGCTAGCTACACCTTC.

The V gene is TRBV11-2, the J gene TRBJ1-2; D perhaps matches TRBD1 (5 bases). The V and J ends lost 5 bases and 6 bases respectively, with 19 bases between them. CDR1 and CDR2 (germline): SGHAT, FQNNGV. The CDR3 is 15 amino acids. The CDR3 reads CASSPMIGAIDGYTF. The CDR3 DNA follows: TGTGCCAGCAGCCCTATGATAGGGGCTATTGATGGCTACACCTTC.

The chain links TRBV19 to TRBJ1-1; weak D call: TRBD1 (6 bases). This CDR3 spans 16 amino acids. V lost 3 bases and J 1 base, leaving 15 bases between the germline ends. The germline V gene encodes CDR1 LNHDA and CDR2 SQIVND (reference sequence). The CDR3 bases are TGTGCCAGTAGTATCAGGGACGGGACAAAGAACACTGAAGCTTTCTTT. Translating gives CASSIRDGTKNTEAFF.

The CDR3 sequence: CASSISGGDYEQYF. CDR3 bases: TGTGCCAGTAGTATATCAGGGGGCGACTACGAGCAGTACTTC. The chain uses TRBV19 and TRBJ2-7, with TRBD1 matching over 8 bases. The CDR3 sequence is 14 residues long. The J segment lost 3 bases and the V segment lost 2 bases, leaving 3 bases of the junction unmatched. Germline CDR1 LNHDA, CDR2 SQIVND (reference sequence). Full variable domain (outside the CDR3, taken from reference TRBV19 and TRBJ2-7): DGGITQSPKYLFRKEGQNVTLSCEQNLNHDAMYWYRQDPGQGLRLIYYSQIVNDFQKGDIAEGYSVSREKKESFPLTVTSAQKNPTAFYLCASSISGGDYEQYFGPGTRLTVT.

The V call is TRBV5-1, the J call TRBJ1-2; 7 nucleotides agree with TRBD1. This CDR3 spans 15 amino acids. Losses at the gene ends were 1 base for V and 4 bases for J; bases not matched to a gene: 7. Per germline, CDR1 SGHRS and CDR2 YFSETQ. The CDR3 sequence: CASSLPYRQGYGYTF. Written as DNA, the CDR3 is TGCGCCAGCAGCTTGCCATATAGACAGGGCTATGGCTACACCTTC. The whole variable domain, filled in from reference TRBV5-1 and TRBJ1-2, reads KAGVTQTPRYLIKTRGQQVTLSCSPISGHRSVSWYQQTPGQGLQFLFEYFSETQRNKGNFPGRFSGRQFSNSRSEMNVSTLELGDSALYLCASSLPYRQGYGYTFGSGTRLTVV.

V gene TRBV6-1 combines with J gene TRBJ1-1, with a weak D call TRBD1 (5 bases). V was trimmed by 0 bases and J by 6 bases, leaving 11 bases between them. The CDR3 totals 14 residues. Per the germline V gene, CDR1 is MNHNS and CDR2 is SASEGT. The CDR3 loop is CASSEATGGPEAFF. The CDR3 bases are TGTGCCAGCAGTGAAGCGACGGGGGGTCCTGAAGCTTTCTTT.

The chain carries TRBV29-1 and TRBJ2-7; D is undetermined. Germline V lookup: CDR1 SQVTM, CDR2 ANQGSEA. This CDR3 has 12 residues. The V end was cut by 3 bases, the J end by 1 base, with 7 bases between. The CDR3 nucleotides read TGCAGCGTTGAGAACAGTTCCTACGAGCAGTACTTC. This sequence encodes CSVENSSYEQYF.

This chain connects TRBV21-1 to TRBJ2-1; the table assigns TRBD2, which was not confirmed against the DNA. TRBV21-1 is a pseudogene. The CDR3 consists of 13 residues. The CDR3 here is CASTRGVGCTQFF. DNA of the CDR3: TGTGCCAGCACACGGGGAGTTGGGTGTACGCAGTTCTTC.

This clone was recorded a few times. This rearrangement joins TRBV19 to TRBJ1-2; D remains ambiguous. The germline CDR1 and CDR2 sequences are LNHDA and SQIVND (reference sequence). The CDR3 loop spans 13 amino acids. V lost 4 bases to trimming and J lost 7 bases, with 13 bases between them. In DNA form, the CDR3 reads TGTGCCAGTAGTACAATCCCACCGGGTGGCTACACCTTC. Amino acid sequence: CASSTIPPGGYTF.

The chain couples TRBV18 to TRBJ1-4, with 9 bases matching TRBD1. The V gene end was trimmed by 3 bases and the J gene end by 7 bases; junction bases not matched to a gene: 6. There are 15 residues in the CDR3. CDR1 and CDR2 (germline): KGHSH, LQKENI. This chain's CDR3 is CASSPADRGGEKLFF. DNA for the CDR3: TGTGCCAGCTCACCCGCGGACAGGGGTGGTGAAAAACTGTTTTTT.